The 7 T cell receptor beta chains below come from one sample, sequenced in a study of CD8+CD57+ T cells in acquired aplastic anemia. TCR beta VDJ and CDR3 were profiled, and genomic DNA was the template. TCRdb ran MiXCR on the reads and lists one entry per CDR3 protein. The table records some 180,000 distinct CDR3 sequences, less than 55% of them present only once. The sample was sorted CD4+, CD8+, or CD8+CD57+ T cells (not recorded which) from PBMCs. The receptors come from a human donor in good health.

The chain couples TRBV7-3 to TRBJ1-1; no clear D gene. V lost 5 bases, J lost 7 bases, and 14 bases lay in between. The CDR3 is made up of 13 amino acids. Germline V lookup: CDR1 SGHTA, CDR2 FQGTGA. This CDR3 reads CASSPNGVYEAFF. The CDR3 DNA sequence: TGTGCCAGCAGCCCCAATGGTGTTTATGAAGCTTTCTTT. The full variable domain, rest sourced from reference TRBV7-3 and TRBJ1-1, is GAGVSQTPSNKVTEKGKYVELRCDPISGHTALYWYRQSLGQGPEFLIYFQGTGAADDSGLPNDRFFAVRPEGSVSTLKIQRTERGDSAVYLCASSPNGVYEAFFGQGTRLTVV.

This clonotype was recorded a few times. Sequence at one end of the junction differs from germline and may be a read error. The gene calls are TRBV3-1 and TRBJ1-1; a possible D gene is TRBD1 (5 bases). Germline CDR1 LGHDT, CDR2 YNNKEL (reference sequence). This CDR3 has 15 residues. The CDR3 region is CASSHREGANTEALF. The CDR3 DNA follows: TGTGCCAGCAGCCACAGGGAAGGAGCGAACACTGAAGCTCTCTTT.

This clonotype was detected only once. The chain joins TRBV4-1 to TRBJ1-3, with D possibly being TRBD1 (5 bases). CDR3 length: 16 amino acids. The V end lost 5 bases, the J end lost 0 bases, and 14 bases lay between the germline ends. The germline V gene encodes CDR1 MGHRA and CDR2 YSYEKL. The DNA of the CDR3 is TGCGCCAGCAGCATCAGCGGGGCGAGCTCTGGAAACACCATATATTTT. It yields the protein CASSISGASSGNTIYF.

This chain links TRBV6-2 or TRBV6-3 with TRBJ2-4; D is unclear. V was clipped by 0 bases and J by 0 bases, with 9 bases between them. The germline gives CDR1 MNHEY, CDR2 SVGEGT. The length of the CDR3 is 16 residues. This CDR3 reads CASSYSAGVAKNIQYF. CDR3 sequence (DNA): TGTGCCAGCAGTTACTCCGCAGGAGTAGCCAAAAACATTCAGTACTTC.

Regarding this clonotype: Since a much larger clone is just one base distant, this may be a read error. J is TRBJ2-7 and V is TRBV30, with D maybe TRBD2 (5 bases). Germline V CDR1 and CDR2: GTSNPN, SVGIG (reference sequence). This CDR3 is 13 amino acids long. The V end lost 0 bases, the J end lost 7 bases, and 13 bases lay between the germline ends. The chain's CDR3 is CAWSVRPEEEQYF. The CDR3 DNA is TGTGCCTGGAGTGTACGTCCGGAGGAGGAGCAGTACTTC.

This clonotype showed up many times. The chain uses TRBV7-2 and TRBJ1-6; D remains unclear. CDR3 length: 13 amino acids. The germline V gene encodes CDR1 SGHTA and CDR2 FQGNSA. With 4 bases removed from V and 7 bases from J, the gap between germline ends came to 8 bases. The CDR3 reads CASSSNRNSPLHF. DNA for the CDR3: TGTGCCAGCAGCTCAAACAGAAATTCACCCCTCCACTTT.

As regards this clonotype: Relative to the germline gene, one junction end is altered; a read error may explain this. CDR3 protein: CASSPPQGQGARERYF. The CDR3, as DNA: TGTGCCAGCTCACCACCTCAGGGACAGGGAGCCAGGGAGCGGTACTTC. The V call is TRBV18, the J call TRBJ2-7; 9 bases map to TRBD1. The length of the CDR3 is 16 residues. Germline lookup yields CDR1 KGHSH and CDR2 LQKENI.